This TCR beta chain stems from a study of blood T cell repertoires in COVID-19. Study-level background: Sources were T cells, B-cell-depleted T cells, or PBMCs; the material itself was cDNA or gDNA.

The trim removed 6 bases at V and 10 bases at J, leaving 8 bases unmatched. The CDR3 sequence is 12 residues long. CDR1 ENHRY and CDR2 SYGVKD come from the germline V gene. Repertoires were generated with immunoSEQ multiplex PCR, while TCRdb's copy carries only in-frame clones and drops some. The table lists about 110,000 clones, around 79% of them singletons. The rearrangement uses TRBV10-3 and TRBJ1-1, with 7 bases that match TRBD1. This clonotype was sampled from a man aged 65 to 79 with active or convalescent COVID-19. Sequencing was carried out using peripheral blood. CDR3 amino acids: CAIRDSDRAAFF. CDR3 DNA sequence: TGTGCCATCAGGGACTCTGACAGGGCAGCTTTCTTT.